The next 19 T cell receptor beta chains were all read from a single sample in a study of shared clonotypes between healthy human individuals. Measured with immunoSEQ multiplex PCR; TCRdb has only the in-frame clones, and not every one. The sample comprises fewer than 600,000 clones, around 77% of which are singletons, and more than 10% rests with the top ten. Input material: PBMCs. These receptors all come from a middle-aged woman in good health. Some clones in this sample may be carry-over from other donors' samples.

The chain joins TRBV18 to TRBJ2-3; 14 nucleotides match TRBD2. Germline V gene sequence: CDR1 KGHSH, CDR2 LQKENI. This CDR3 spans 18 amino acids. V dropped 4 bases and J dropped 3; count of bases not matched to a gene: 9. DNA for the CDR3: TGTGCCAGCTCACATCCGGGACTAGCGGGAGTGATTACAGATACGCAGTATTTT. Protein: CASSHPGLAGVITDTQYF.

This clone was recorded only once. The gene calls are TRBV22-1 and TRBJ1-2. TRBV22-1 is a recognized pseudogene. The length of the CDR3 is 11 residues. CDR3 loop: CQARKTYGYTF. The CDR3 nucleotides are TGTCAAGCGAGAAAGACCTATGGCTACACCTTC.

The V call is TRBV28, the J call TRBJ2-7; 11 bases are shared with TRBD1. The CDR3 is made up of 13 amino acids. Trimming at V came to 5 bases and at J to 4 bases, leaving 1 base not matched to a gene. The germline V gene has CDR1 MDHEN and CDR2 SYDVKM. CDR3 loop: CASSRDRGYEQYF. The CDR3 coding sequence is TGTGCCAGCAGTAGGGACAGGGGGTACGAGCAGTACTTC. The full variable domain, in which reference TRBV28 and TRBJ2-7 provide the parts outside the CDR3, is DVKVTQSSRYLVKRTGEKVFLECVQDMDHENMFWYRQDPGLGLRLIYFSYDVKMKEKGDIPEGYSVSREKKERFSLILESASTNQTSMYLCASSRDRGYEQYFGPGTRLTVT.

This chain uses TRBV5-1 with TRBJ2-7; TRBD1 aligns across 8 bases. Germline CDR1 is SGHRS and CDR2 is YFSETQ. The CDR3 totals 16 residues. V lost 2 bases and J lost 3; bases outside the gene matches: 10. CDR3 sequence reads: CASSFLPGQAVYEQYF. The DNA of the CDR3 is TGCGCCAGCAGCTTTCTTCCGGGACAGGCCGTCTACGAGCAGTACTTC.

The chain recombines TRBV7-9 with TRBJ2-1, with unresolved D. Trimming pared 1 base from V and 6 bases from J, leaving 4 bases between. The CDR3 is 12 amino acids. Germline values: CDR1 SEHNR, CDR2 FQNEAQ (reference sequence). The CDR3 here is CASSLVGNEQFF. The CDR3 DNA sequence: TGTGCCAGCAGCTTAGTAGGCAATGAGCAGTTCTTC.

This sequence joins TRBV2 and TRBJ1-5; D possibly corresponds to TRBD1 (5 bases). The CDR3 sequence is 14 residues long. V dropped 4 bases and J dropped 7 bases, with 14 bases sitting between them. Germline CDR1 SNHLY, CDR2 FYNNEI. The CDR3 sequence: CASSVGREGQPQHF. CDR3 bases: TGTGCCAGCAGTGTGGGCAGGGAAGGGCAGCCCCAGCATTTT.

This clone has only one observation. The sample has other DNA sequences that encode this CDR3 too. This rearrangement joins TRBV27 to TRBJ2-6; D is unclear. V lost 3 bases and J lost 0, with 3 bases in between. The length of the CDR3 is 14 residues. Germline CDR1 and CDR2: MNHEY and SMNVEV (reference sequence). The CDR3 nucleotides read TGTGCCAGCAGTTTGGTCTCTGGGGCCAACGTCCTGACTTTC. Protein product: CASSLVSGANVLTF.

The CDR3 coding sequence is TGTGCCAGCAGCACCGGGACTAGCGGGAAAAAGGGAGAGACCCAGTACTTC. This codes for CASSTGTSGKKGETQYF. This chain connects TRBV9 to TRBJ2-5, with 13 bases fitting TRBD2. The V and J ends lost 4 bases and 4 bases, in that order; junction bases with no gene match: 10. Per germline, CDR1 SGDLS and CDR2 YYNGEE. This CDR3 region has 17 residues.

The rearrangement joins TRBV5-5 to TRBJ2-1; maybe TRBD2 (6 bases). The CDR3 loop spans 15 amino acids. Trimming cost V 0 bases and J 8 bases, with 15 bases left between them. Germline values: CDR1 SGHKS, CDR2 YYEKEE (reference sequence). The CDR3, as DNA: TGTGCCAGCAGCTTGGCCGTCGGGAGTGATCATGAGCAGTTCTTC. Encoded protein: CASSLAVGSDHEQFF. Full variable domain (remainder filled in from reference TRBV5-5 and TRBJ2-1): DAGVTQSPTHLIKTRGQQVTLRCSPISGHKSVSWYQQVLGQGPQFIFQYYEKEERGRGNFPDRFSARQFPNYSSELNVNALLLGDSALYLCASSLAVGSDHEQFFGPGTRLTVL.

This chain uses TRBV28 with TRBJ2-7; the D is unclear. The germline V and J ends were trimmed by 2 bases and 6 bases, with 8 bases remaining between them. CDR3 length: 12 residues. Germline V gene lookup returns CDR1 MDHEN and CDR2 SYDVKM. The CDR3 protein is CASSLVSFEQYF. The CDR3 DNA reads TGTGCCAGCAGTTTAGTTTCTTTCGAGCAGTACTTC.

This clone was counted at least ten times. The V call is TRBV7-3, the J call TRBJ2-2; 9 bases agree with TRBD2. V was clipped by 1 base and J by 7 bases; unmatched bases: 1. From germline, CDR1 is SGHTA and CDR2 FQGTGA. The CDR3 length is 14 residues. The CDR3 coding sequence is TGTGCCAGCAGCTTAAGCGGGAGGGACGGGGAGCTGTTTTTT. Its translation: CASSLSGRDGELFF.

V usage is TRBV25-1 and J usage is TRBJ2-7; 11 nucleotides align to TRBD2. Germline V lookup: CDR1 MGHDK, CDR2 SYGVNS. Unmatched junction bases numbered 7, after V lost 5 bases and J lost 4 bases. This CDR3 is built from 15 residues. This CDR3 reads CASSPQTSGTYEQYF. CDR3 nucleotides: TGTGCCAGCAGTCCCCAGACTAGCGGGACTTACGAGCAGTACTTC.

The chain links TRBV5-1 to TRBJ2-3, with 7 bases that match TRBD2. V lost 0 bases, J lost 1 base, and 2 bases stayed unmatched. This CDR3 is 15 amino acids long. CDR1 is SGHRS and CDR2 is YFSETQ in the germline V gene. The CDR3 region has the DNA TGCGCCAGCAGCTTGGGCGGGAGACGCACAGATACGCAGTATTTT. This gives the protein CASSLGGRRTDTQYF.

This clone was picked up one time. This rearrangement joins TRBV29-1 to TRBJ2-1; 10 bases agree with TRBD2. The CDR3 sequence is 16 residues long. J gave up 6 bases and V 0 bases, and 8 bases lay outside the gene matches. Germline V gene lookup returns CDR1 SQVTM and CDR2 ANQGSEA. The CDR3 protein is CSVEDLGLAGVNEQFF. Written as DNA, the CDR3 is TGCAGCGTTGAAGATCTGGGGCTAGCGGGAGTCAATGAGCAGTTCTTC.

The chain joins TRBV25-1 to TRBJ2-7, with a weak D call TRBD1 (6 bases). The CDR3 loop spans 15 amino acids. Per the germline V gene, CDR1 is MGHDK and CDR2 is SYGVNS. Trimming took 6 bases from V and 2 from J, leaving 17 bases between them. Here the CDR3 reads CASSIQGPGAYEQYF. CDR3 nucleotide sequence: TGTGCCAGCAGCATACAGGGCCCCGGAGCCTACGAGCAGTACTTC.

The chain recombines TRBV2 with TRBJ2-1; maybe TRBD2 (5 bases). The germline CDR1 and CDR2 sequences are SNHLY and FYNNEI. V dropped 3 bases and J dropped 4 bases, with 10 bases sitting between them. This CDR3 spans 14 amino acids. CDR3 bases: TGTGCCAGCAGTGACACACGGGGATACAATGAGCAGTTCTTC. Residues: CASSDTRGYNEQFF.

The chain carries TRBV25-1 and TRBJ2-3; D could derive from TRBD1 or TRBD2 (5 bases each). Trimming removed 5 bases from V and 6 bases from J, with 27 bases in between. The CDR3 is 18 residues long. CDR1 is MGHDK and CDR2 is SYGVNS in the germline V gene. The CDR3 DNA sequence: TGTGCCAGCAGTCCCCGGGACGCCATCAAATCCCGGATGGATACGCAGTATTTT. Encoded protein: CASSPRDAIKSRMDTQYF. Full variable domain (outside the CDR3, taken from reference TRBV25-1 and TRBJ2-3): EADIYQTPRYLVIGTGKKITLECSQTMGHDKMYWYQQDPGMELHLIHYSYGVNSTEKGDLSSESTVSRIRTEHFPLTLESARPSHTSQYLCASSPRDAIKSRMDTQYFGPGTRLTVL.

CDR3: CASSQEGLGEPQHF. For the CDR3, the DNA is TGCGCCAGCAGCCAAGAAGGCCTGGGGGAGCCCCAGCATTTT. The chain links TRBV4-3 to TRBJ1-5, with D perhaps matching TRBD1 (5 bases). The germline V gene encodes CDR1 LGHNA and CDR2 YSLEER. With 0 bases removed from V and 8 bases from J, the gap between germline ends came to 11 bases. CDR3 length: 14 amino acids.

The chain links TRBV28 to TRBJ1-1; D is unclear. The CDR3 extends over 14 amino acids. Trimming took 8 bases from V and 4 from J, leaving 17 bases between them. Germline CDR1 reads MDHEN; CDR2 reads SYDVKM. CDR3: CASPPGRTSTEAFF. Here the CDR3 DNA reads TGTGCCAGCCCCCCGGGTCGGACCAGCACTGAAGCTTTCTTT.